These 14 T cell receptor beta chains were sequenced from one sample in a study of T cell responses to AZD1222 COVID-19 vaccine. Sequenced by immunoSEQ multiplex PCR; TCRdb stores in-frame clones only, minus some. The table shows some 100,000 clones, with 87% occurring only once. Here the sequenced sample was peripheral blood, taken on day 0 of AZD1222 vaccination. These receptors were taken from an adult in good health.

This chain links TRBV7-2 with TRBJ1-3, with D possibly matching TRBD1 (5 bases). Trimming took 8 bases from V and 2 from J, leaving 7 bases between them. The CDR3 runs 12 residues. Germline CDR1 is SGHTA and CDR2 is FQGNSA. CDR3 protein: CASQGAGNTIYF. The CDR3 DNA follows: TGTGCCAGCCAGGGTGCTGGAAACACCATATATTTT.

V usage is TRBV10-3 and J usage is TRBJ1-1, with D unclear. Looked up from germline, CDR1 is ENHRY and CDR2 is SYGVKD. CDR3 length: 13 amino acids. The V end was cut by 3 bases, the J end by 9 bases, with 14 bases between. The CDR3 region is CAISEGGISKAFF. CDR3 DNA sequence: TGTGCCATCAGTGAAGGAGGGATTTCAAAAGCTTTCTTT.

In this sample, this clone turned up a few times. The gene calls are TRBV23-1 and TRBJ2-3; weak D call: TRBD2 (6 bases). TRBV23-1 is assigned to the ORF class and has an uncertain function. The V gene lost 0 bases and the J gene lost 0 bases, with 19 bases spanning the gap. This CDR3 spans 19 amino acids. The CDR3 coding sequence is TGCGCCAGCAGTCAATCTCCCCTGTGGGCTAGCGATAGCACAGATACGCAGTATTTT. It yields the protein CASSQSPLWASDSTDTQYF.

The chain recombines TRBV4-3 with TRBJ1-1; D not resolved. Per the germline V gene, CDR1 is LGHNA and CDR2 is YSLEER. V lost 0 bases to trimming and J lost 1 base, with 9 bases between them. The CDR3 spans 15 residues. The CDR3 is CASSQDWQKNTEAFF. Here the CDR3 DNA reads TGCGCCAGCAGCCAAGATTGGCAGAAGAACACTGAAGCTTTCTTT.

This CDR3 reads CASSLKTSVEQYF. The DNA for the CDR3 is TGTGCCAGCAGCCTTAAAACTAGTGTCGAGCAGTACTTC. The V call is TRBV7-8, the J call TRBJ2-7, with TRBD2 as a possible D gene (5 bases). From germline, CDR1 is SGHVS and CDR2 FQNEAQ. The CDR3 is 13 residues long. Trimming left V 5 bases short and J 6 bases short, with 14 bases between. The complete variable domain, with remaining parts taken from reference TRBV7-8 and TRBJ2-7, reads GAGVSQSPRYKVAKRGQDVALRCDPISGHVSLFWYQQALGQGPEFLTYFQNEAQLDKSGLPSDRFFAERPEGSVSTLKIQRTQQEDSAVYLCASSLKTSVEQYFGPGTRLTVT.

V gene TRBV29-1 combines with J gene TRBJ2-3; TRBD2 matches 8 bases. CDR3 length equals 13 residues. After removal of 7 bases from V and 4 bases from J, the junction contained 7 bases not matched to a gene. Germline V gene sequence: CDR1 SQVTM, CDR2 ANQGSEA. CDR3 sequence reads: CSAPGGGADTQYF. CDR3 nucleotide sequence: TGCAGCGCCCCGGGGGGGGGCGCAGATACGCAGTATTTT.

The V call is TRBV27, the J call TRBJ2-4; the D call may be TRBD1 or TRBD2 (5 bases each). Trimming left V 5 bases short and J 5 bases short, with 10 bases between. Germline V gene data show CDR1 as MNHEY and CDR2 as SMNVEV (reference sequence). The CDR3 loop spans 13 amino acids. The CDR3 spells CASSLLGENIQYF. The CDR3 DNA follows: TGTGCCAGCAGTCTGCTGGGGGAAAACATTCAGTACTTC.

The chain recombines TRBV7-3 with TRBJ2-1; 10 nucleotides line up with TRBD1. CDR1 SGHTA and CDR2 FQGTGA come from the germline V gene. The CDR3 totals 16 residues. The J segment lost 7 bases and the V segment lost 5 bases, leaving 11 bases of the junction unmatched. Here the CDR3 reads CASSPQGTGEGNEQFF. In DNA, the CDR3 is TGTGCCAGCAGCCCACAGGGGACAGGGGAAGGGAATGAGCAGTTCTTC.

This clone was detected only once. This chain links TRBV7-3 with TRBJ2-7; D call uncertain. The CDR3 has 13 residues. In germline, CDR1 is SGHTA, CDR2 FQGTGA. Trimming left V 2 bases short and J 7 bases short, with 12 bases between. The CDR3 DNA is TGTGCCAGCAGCTTATGGGCTGGGCTAGAGCAGTACTTC. Translated, it gives CASSLWAGLEQYF.

The chain links TRBV27 to TRBJ2-1; D is unresolved. CDR3 length equals 13 residues. Germline V CDR1 and CDR2: MNHEY, SMNVEV (reference sequence). Trimming took 3 bases from V and 3 from J, leaving 6 bases between them. DNA for the CDR3: TGTGCCAGCAGTTTTGGGAACTACAATGAGCAGTTCTTC. Protein sequence: CASSFGNYNEQFF.

The gene calls are TRBV5-6 and TRBJ1-1; a possible D gene is TRBD1 (5 bases). V gave up 5 bases and J gave up 1 base, with 12 bases separating them. The CDR3 consists of 14 residues. Germline loops: CDR1 SGHDT, CDR2 YYEEEE. The CDR3 loop is CASSFTDRNTEAFF. The CDR3 DNA reads TGTGCCAGCAGTTTTACTGACAGGAACACTGAAGCTTTCTTT.

This sequence joins TRBV7-3 and TRBJ1-1; 10 nucleotides line up with TRBD1. The germline V gene has CDR1 SGHTA and CDR2 FQGTGA. CDR3 length: 13 residues. The V and J ends lost 2 bases and 11 bases, in that order; junction bases with no gene match: 5. CDR3: CASSLGTGAAAFF. The CDR3 bases are TGTGCCAGCAGCTTAGGGACAGGGGCTGCGGCTTTCTTT.

This clone has a handful of counts. The CDR3 spells CASSMRPIADTQYF. CDR3 bases: TGTGCCAGCAGCATGAGGCCTATCGCAGATACGCAGTATTTT. The J gene is TRBJ2-3, the V gene TRBV5-8; D gene ambiguous. The CDR3 covers 14 residues. CDR1 SGHTS and CDR2 YDEGEE come from the germline V gene. The V end was cut by 4 bases, the J end by 4 bases, with 13 bases between.

V is TRBV6-5 and J is TRBJ1-3, with D maybe TRBD1 (6 bases). CDR3 length equals 15 residues. Germline V lookup: CDR1 MNHEY, CDR2 SVGAGI. Between the trimmed V and J ends, which lost 4 bases and 0 bases, there was a span of 10 bases. Written as DNA, the CDR3 is TGTGCCAGCAGTTTCGACAGGAGCTCTGGAAACACCATATATTTT. Its protein product is CASSFDRSSGNTIYF.